This T cell receptor (beta chain) emerged from a study of blood T cell repertoires in COVID-19. Whole-study context: Collection of acute and convalescent COVID-19 samples took place in the United States, Italy and Spain. PBMCs, B-cell-depleted T cells, or T cells were the source of the cDNA or gDNA that made up the material.

Germline CDR1 is GTSNPN and CDR2 is SVGIG (reference sequence). The CDR3 contains 16 residues. The J segment lost 2 bases and the V segment lost 1 base, leaving 8 bases of the junction unmatched. In the study's own analysis: For nucleated cells, counts were estimated from reference gene primer amplification. Only in-frame clones appear in the TCRdb table, and some are missing; sequencing was by immunoSEQ multiplex PCR. D and trimming come from the DNA, and the V and J calls and clone size come from that table. The table shows around 300,000 clones, with over 80% occurring only once. Sequenced material: peripheral blood. The chain has TRBV30 and TRBJ1-2; 9 bases match TRBD1. This clonotype originated in a woman in her thirties or forties with acute or convalescent COVID-19. The chain's CDR3 is CAWSGEPGQGNYGYTF. The CDR3 coding sequence is TGTGCCTGGAGTGGTGAGCCTGGACAGGGGAACTATGGCTACACCTTC.